This T cell receptor beta chain was found in a study of T cell repertoires in cytomegalovirus infection (dated by TCRdb to between 2018 and 2021). As for the study more broadly: The HLA type of each donor mattered for the analysis, because public TCR beta signatures pointed to carriage of CMV infection along with the matching HLA type.

This clonotype showed up many times. Its target antigen remains unknown. Base qualities are not at hand, and no much larger clone is one base apart. Here is what the overall study found, with its caveats: In both this cohort and an independent roughly 330-donor cohort, the cumulative frequency of public TCR beta family members distinguished carriers of CMV infection plus the relevant HLA type. The ex vivo response was dominated by HLA-C-restricted CMV-specific TCR beta clonotypes, which also provided the single most frequent clonotype in two of eight donors.

Sequencing used an Illumina HiSeq 1500. TCRdb ran its own pipeline on the public reads, namely fastp trimming at Q25 and MiXCR clone calling, and kept in-frame beta chains. Every distinct CDR3 protein forms one entry, paired with its most common genes and DNA. The sample includes approximately 70,000 distinct CDR3 sequences, with approximately 22% observed a single time. The biggest ten clones account for 60% to 80% of the sample. The CDR3 starts with the cysteine, ends with the phenylalanine, and has 16 residues. CDR3 DNA is the only sequence kept; it has 48 bases, read in frame from the first base. The germline V and J ends show losses of 7 bases and 2 bases respectively, and no gene match explains 11 bases of the junction.

Sequenced material: PBMCs, sequenced either directly or after in vitro stimulation (not recorded which). The receptor was derived from a human donor in good health (CMV status not recorded). Some clones in this sample may be carry-over from other donors' samples. This sequence uses TRBV12-3 or TRBV12-4 and TRBJ2-5, and TRBD2 matches 9 of the central bases. The CDR3 reads CASNPLTSGLQETQYF. The nucleotide sequence reads TGTGCCAGCAACCCACTGACTAGCGGACTACAAGAGACCCAGTACTTC.